Presented here are 15 T cell receptor beta chains from one specimen sequenced in a study of cytomegalovirus exposure and HLA in healthy donors. The PCR was carried out with 60 Vbeta primers and 13 Jbeta primers. Generated by immunoSEQ multiplex PCR, the TCRdb table keeps only in-frame clones and is missing some. The sample includes about 140,000 clones, about three quarters of them seen just once. The sequencing input was PBMCs. These receptors all come from a man aged 35 to 55 in good health and CMV-seronegative.

The gene calls are TRBV4-1 and TRBJ2-5; 7 bases fit TRBD2. The length of the CDR3 is 16 residues. J was trimmed by 5 bases and V by 1 base; bases with no gene match: 10. The germline CDR1 and CDR2 sequences are MGHRA and YSYEKL. The CDR3 loop reads CASSQVPGGSLETQYF. The CDR3 region has the DNA TGCGCCAGCAGCCAAGTTCCTGGCGGGAGTTTGGAGACCCAGTACTTC.

The table lists this clone with a count of one. The chain uses TRBV19 and TRBJ1-6, with TRBD1 as a possible D gene (6 bases). CDR1 is LNHDA and CDR2 is SQIVND in the germline V gene (reference sequence). Trimming took off 5 bases at V and 9 bases at J, with 11 bases between the two ends. This CDR3 has 13 amino acids. The CDR3 bases are TGTGCCAGTAGTGGGGGCCAAGGTTCACCCCTCCACTTT. Translated, it gives CASSGGQGSPLHF.

This clone has a single count. V is TRBV28 and J is TRBJ2-1; TRBD2 aligns across 7 bases. This CDR3 spans 19 amino acids. V shed 5 bases, J shed 3 bases, and the junction held 19 bases outside the gene matches. CDR1 MDHEN and CDR2 SYDVKM come from the germline V gene. The CDR3 DNA is TGTGCCAGCAGTGACGGGTTGGCGAGCGGGGACGCCTACTACAATGAGCAGTTCTTC. This translates into CASSDGLASGDAYYNEQFF.

This rearrangement joins TRBV10-2 to TRBJ1-2; weak D call: TRBD1 (6 bases). Germline CDR1 WSHSY, CDR2 SAAADI. This CDR3 is 17 amino acids long. V shed 0 bases and J shed 4 bases, with 18 bases lying between them. CDR3 in DNA: TGCGCCAGCAGTGAGTCATACCCGTTAGGGGGATCCTATGGCTACACCTTC. This encodes CASSESYPLGGSYGYTF.

This clone turned up a few times. The chain combines TRBV6-5 with TRBJ2-5; D call uncertain. V lost 8 bases and J lost 2, with 6 bases in between. There are 11 residues in the CDR3. CDR1 is MNHEY, CDR2 SVGAGI, per germline. The CDR3 reads CASGRQETQYF. The CDR3 DNA is TGTGCCAGCGGCCGTCAAGAGACCCAGTACTTC.

The chain carries TRBV5-1 and TRBJ2-7; the D gene is possibly TRBD2 (5 bases). Germline CDR1 and CDR2: SGHRS and YFSETQ. The CDR3 covers 14 residues. Deletions cut 4 bases from V and 2 bases from J, with 13 bases between. DNA for the CDR3: TGCGCCAGCAGCATTGAGGGTCTGACCTACGAGCAGTACTTC. This translates into CASSIEGLTYEQYF. Full variable domain (outside the CDR3, taken from reference TRBV5-1 and TRBJ2-7): KAGVTQTPRYLIKTRGQQVTLSCSPISGHRSVSWYQQTPGQGLQFLFEYFSETQRNKGNFPGRFSGRQFSNSRSEMNVSTLELGDSALYLCASSIEGLTYEQYFGPGTRLTVT.

The CDR3 nucleotides read TGTGCCAGTAGTATAGATTACCGGACTAGCGGGAATTCGGATACGCAGTATTTT. Translating it yields CASSIDYRTSGNSDTQYF. The rearrangement uses TRBV19 and TRBJ2-3; 12 nucleotides agree with TRBD2. The CDR3 is 18 amino acids. Trimming cost V 0 bases and J 6 bases; bases outside gene matches: 10. Germline lookup yields CDR1 LNHDA and CDR2 SQIVND (reference sequence).

Note on this clone: This sample includes further DNA sequences coding for the same CDR3. The rearrangement links TRBV6-5 to TRBJ2-7, with 9 bases fitting TRBD1. Per the germline V gene, CDR1 is MNHEY and CDR2 is SVGAGI. This CDR3 has 15 residues. V shed 6 bases, J shed 4 bases, and the junction held 10 bases outside the gene matches. The CDR3 loop is CASSKNNRGQYEQYF. The CDR3 region has the DNA TGTGCCAGCAGCAAGAATAACAGGGGGCAGTACGAGCAGTACTTC.

The rearrangement joins TRBV5-1 to TRBJ2-7, with 8 bases identical to TRBD2. V shed 0 bases and J 7 bases; nucleotides not matched to a gene: 9. The CDR3 consists of 15 residues. Germline CDR1 and CDR2: SGHRS and YFSETQ. The CDR3, as DNA: TGCGCCAGCAGCTTGGCGGGAGGGGGTCCTCTGGAGCAGTACTTC. Amino acids: CASSLAGGGPLEQYF.

This rearrangement joins TRBV6-1 to TRBJ1-2; no clear D. V dropped 4 bases and J dropped 5 bases, with 17 bases sitting between them. CDR3 length: 15 residues. Per germline, CDR1 MNHNS and CDR2 SASEGT. The CDR3 spells CASSAQFTPQYGYTF. Here the CDR3 DNA reads TGTGCCAGCAGTGCCCAATTTACACCCCAATATGGCTACACCTTC.

This clone was seen a single time. The chain combines TRBV7-9 with TRBJ2-7, with TRBD1 identical over 9 bases. The CDR3 spans 12 residues. V was pared by 6 bases and J by 3 bases, with 0 bases of the junction left unmatched. Germline loops: CDR1 SEHNR, CDR2 FQNEAQ (reference sequence). The DNA of the CDR3 is TGTGCCAGCAGGGACAGGGGCTACGAGCAGTACTTC. This encodes CASRDRGYEQYF.

The chain is built from TRBV6-5 and TRBJ2-3; 14 bases are shared with TRBD2. The CDR3 is 15 amino acids. J gave up 8 bases and V 5 bases, and 6 bases lay outside the gene matches. The germline V gene has CDR1 MNHEY and CDR2 SVGAGI. The CDR3, as DNA: TGTGCCAGCAGTACCCCGGGACTAGCGGGGGCTACGCAGTATTTT. Its protein is CASSTPGLAGATQYF.

V is TRBV5-4 and J is TRBJ2-7; D gene uncertain. V was shortened by 4 bases and J by 0 bases, with 8 bases between the two germline ends. The germline V gene has CDR1 SGHNT and CDR2 YYREEE (reference sequence). This CDR3 has 13 residues. The CDR3: CASSPFSSYEQYF. The CDR3 DNA reads TGTGCCAGCAGCCCCTTCAGCTCCTACGAGCAGTACTTC.

The chain has TRBV29-1 and TRBJ2-5; D is ambiguous. Trimming removed 4 bases from V and 1 base from J, with 10 bases in between. CDR1 SQVTM and CDR2 ANQGSEA come from the germline V gene. The CDR3 length is 13 residues. The CDR3 here is CSVGAVLQETQYF. In DNA, the CDR3 is TGCAGCGTTGGGGCAGTGCTCCAAGAGACCCAGTACTTC.

The rearrangement joins TRBV29-1 to TRBJ2-3; 8 nucleotides line up with TRBD2. CDR3 length: 15 residues. The J segment lost 3 bases and the V segment lost 3 bases, leaving 8 bases of the junction unmatched. In germline, CDR1 is SQVTM, CDR2 ANQGSEA. CDR3 DNA sequence: TGCAGCGTTGAGGCGGTAGCGGGAAGGACAGATACGCAGTATTTT. Protein: CSVEAVAGRTDTQYF.